These 21 T cell receptor beta chains share one sample of origin, sequenced in a study of blood T cell repertoires in COVID-19. Libraries were prepared by immunoSEQ multiplex PCR; TCRdb keeps only in-frame clonotypes and omits some of them. The sample lists a few hundred thousand clones, 70% to 90% occurring once. The source material was PBMCs or T cells enriched from blood (not recorded which). The receptors shown here come from a woman younger than 45 who had recovered from COVID-19.

The chain couples TRBV5-4 to TRBJ2-1; 10 nucleotides match TRBD2. The ends lost 0 bases at V and 7 bases at J; junction bases unmatched: 4. In germline, CDR1 is SGHNT, CDR2 YYREEE (reference sequence). CDR3 length: 15 amino acids. CDR3 protein: CASSLVASGSNEQFF. The CDR3 nucleotides are TGTGCCAGCAGCTTGGTGGCTAGCGGGAGTAATGAGCAGTTCTTC.

The chain couples TRBV5-1 to TRBJ1-4; 9 nucleotides agree with TRBD1. This CDR3 has 16 residues. Germline CDR1 and CDR2: SGHRS and YFSETQ. V shed 1 base and J 5 bases; nucleotides not matched to a gene: 6. CDR3 sequence: CASSLLQGAPNEKLFF. The CDR3, as DNA: TGCGCCAGCAGCTTGTTACAGGGGGCTCCAAATGAAAAACTGTTTTTT.

The J gene is TRBJ1-3, the V gene TRBV7-9; 11 bases map to TRBD1. The V and J ends lost 1 base and 1 base, in that order; junction bases with no gene match: 0. Germline CDR1 is SEHNR and CDR2 is FQNEAQ (reference sequence). CDR3 length equals 16 residues. The CDR3 DNA reads as TGTGCCAGCAGCTTAGGGGACAGGGGGTCTGGAAACACCATATATTTT. Translated, it gives CASSLGDRGSGNTIYF.

The V and J genes are TRBV14 and TRBJ1-3, with D hard to call. The V gene's germline CDR1 is SGHDN and CDR2 FVKESK. The length of the CDR3 is 14 residues. Trimming removed 4 bases from V and 0 bases from J, with 7 bases in between. CDR3 DNA: TGTGCCAGCAGCCCGGGAAGCTCTGGAAACACCATATATTTT. This translates into CASSPGSSGNTIYF.

The chain has TRBV2 and TRBJ1-6; D is undetermined. Trimming removed 8 bases from V and 4 bases from J, with 12 bases in between. The CDR3 loop spans 14 amino acids. The germline gives CDR1 SNHLY, CDR2 FYNNEI. The CDR3 loop reads CASLLQAYNSPLHF. Here the CDR3 DNA reads TGTGCCAGCCTACTTCAAGCTTATAATTCACCCCTCCACTTT.

The chain couples TRBV5-1 to TRBJ2-5; D not resolved. With 2 bases removed from V and 1 base from J, the gap between germline ends came to 9 bases. This CDR3 spans 14 amino acids. Per the germline V gene, CDR1 is SGHRS and CDR2 is YFSETQ. In nucleotides, the CDR3 is TGCGCCAGCAGCTTTCGAGCCTCCCAAGAGACCCAGTACTTC. This gives the protein CASSFRASQETQYF.

The chain employs TRBV5-4 and TRBJ2-3, with 7 bases aligning to TRBD2. V gave up 4 bases and J gave up 1 base; unmatched junction bases: 12. Germline V gene data show CDR1 as SGHNT and CDR2 as YYREEE (reference sequence). This CDR3 has 17 amino acids. CDR3 loop: CASSRPGKSGGTDTQYF. The CDR3 bases are TGTGCCAGCAGCCGCCCAGGGAAAAGCGGGGGCACAGATACGCAGTATTTT. The variable domain in full, with the rest retrieved from reference TRBV5-4 and TRBJ2-3, is ETGVTQSPTHLIKTRGQQVTLRCSSQSGHNTVSWYQQALGQGPQFIFQYYREEENGRGNFPPRFSGLQFPNYSSELNVNALELDDSALYLCASSRPGKSGGTDTQYFGPGTRLTVL.

The rearrangement links TRBV3-1 (or the pseudogene TRBV3-2) to TRBJ2-5; TRBD1 agrees at 7 bases. J lost 7 bases, V lost 5 bases, and 7 bases had no gene match. Germline-derived CDR1 and CDR2 are LGHDT and YNNKEL (reference sequence). The CDR3 loop spans 13 amino acids. CDR3 in DNA: TGTGCCAGCAGCGTCGGCCGGACAGGGACCCAGTACTTC. Translated, it gives CASSVGRTGTQYF.

V is TRBV4-1 and J is TRBJ1-6; TRBD1 might be the D (6 bases). Germline V gene data show CDR1 as MGHRA and CDR2 as YSYEKL. Trimming pared 2 bases from V and 6 bases from J, leaving 11 bases between. CDR3 size: 15 residues. The CDR3 spells CASSQTGLSNSPLHF. In nucleotides, the CDR3 is TGCGCCAGCAGCCAAACAGGGTTAAGTAATTCACCCCTCCACTTT.

The chain recombines TRBV12-3 or TRBV12-4 with TRBJ1-1; maybe TRBD1 (6 bases). V was shortened by 6 bases and J by 7 bases, with 9 bases between the two germline ends. This CDR3 is built from 11 residues. The CDR3: CASRGGREAFF. Written as DNA, the CDR3 is TGTGCCAGCAGAGGGGGACGTGAAGCTTTCTTT.

The chain combines TRBV27 with TRBJ2-5; TRBD1 might be the D (6 bases). Per germline, CDR1 MNHEY and CDR2 SMNVEV (reference sequence). V was pared by 6 bases and J by 5 bases, with 13 bases between. The CDR3 sequence is 13 residues long. CDR3 sequence: CASSRTGWETQYF. The CDR3, as DNA: TGTGCCAGCAGCAGAACAGGGTGGGAGACCCAGTACTTC.

This clone showed up just once. The gene calls are TRBV27 and TRBJ2-1; possible D gene TRBD2, 5 bases. CDR3 length equals 16 residues. Germline V gives CDR1 MNHEY, CDR2 SMNVEV (reference sequence). V was shortened by 2 bases and J by 5 bases, with 16 bases between the two germline ends. CDR3 DNA: TGTGCCAGCAGTTTAAAAGCGGCTTATAAAAACAATGAGCAGTTCTTC. Translation: CASSLKAAYKNNEQFF.

V and J are TRBV11-2 and TRBJ1-1, with D perhaps TRBD1 (6 bases). Germline CDR1 and CDR2: SGHAT and FQNNGV. The CDR3 covers 14 residues. The germline V and J ends were trimmed by 2 bases and 1 base, with 8 bases remaining between them. CDR3 DNA: TGTGCCAGCAGCTTACAGGGACAGAACACTGAAGCTTTCTTT. Amino acid sequence: CASSLQGQNTEAFF.

This clone appeared a single time. As DNA, the CDR3 is TGTGCCAGCGGGTTCGGGAGGAGCACAGATACGCAGTATTTT. It encodes CASGFGRSTDTQYF. The chain recombines TRBV7-8 with TRBJ2-3; 7 nucleotides match TRBD2. The CDR3 consists of 14 residues. From germline, CDR1 is SGHVS and CDR2 FQNEAQ. Unmatched junction bases numbered 5, after V lost 8 bases and J lost 0 bases.

The chain couples TRBV11-2 to TRBJ1-4; D ambiguous. CDR3 size: 15 residues. V was clipped by 5 bases and J by 3 bases, with 13 bases between them. Germline CDR1 is SGHAT and CDR2 is FQNNGV. CDR3 DNA: TGTGCCAGCAGCCTGGCCCCCGCCCCTAATGAAAAACTGTTTTTT. Its protein is CASSLAPAPNEKLFF.

The chain combines TRBV7-9 with TRBJ2-7, with 8 bases lining up with TRBD1. V dropped 4 bases and J dropped 2; count of bases not matched to a gene: 13. Germline loops: CDR1 SEHNR, CDR2 FQNEAQ (reference sequence). The CDR3 runs to 17 residues. The CDR3 spells CASSSLPRDRRTYEQYF. In DNA, the CDR3 is TGTGCCAGCAGCTCCCTACCCCGGGACAGGAGAACCTACGAGCAGTACTTC. The full variable domain, in which reference TRBV7-9 and TRBJ2-7 provide the parts outside the CDR3, is DTGVSQNPRHKITKRGQNVTFRCDPISEHNRLYWYRQTLGQGPEFLTYFQNEAQLEKSRLLSDRFSAERPKGSFSTLEIQRTEQGDSAMYLCASSSLPRDRRTYEQYFGPGTRLTVT.

The genes are TRBV3-1 (or the pseudogene TRBV3-2) and TRBJ2-1; tentatively, D is TRBD2 (6 bases). Between the trimmed V and J ends, which lost 0 bases and 15 bases, there was a span of 15 bases. This CDR3 is built from 13 residues. From germline, CDR1 is LGHDT and CDR2 YNNKEL (reference sequence). The CDR3 spells CASSQDPIGSRFF. DNA of the CDR3: TGTGCCAGCAGCCAAGATCCCATCGGGAGTCGGTTCTTC.

The chain recombines TRBV18 with TRBJ1-1; TRBD1 matches 8 bases. Germline assignment: CDR1 KGHSH and CDR2 LQKENI. The V segment lost 6 bases and the J segment 2 bases; nucleotides outside the gene matches: 5. The CDR3 sequence is 14 residues long. In DNA form, the CDR3 reads TGTGCCAGCTCCGGGACAGGTGTAAACACTGAAGCTTTCTTT. Protein product: CASSGTGVNTEAFF.

V and J are TRBV5-5 and TRBJ2-7, with TRBD2 as a possible D gene (6 bases). The CDR3 is made up of 14 amino acids. CDR1 SGHKS and CDR2 YYEKEE come from the germline V gene (reference sequence). V gave up 4 bases and J gave up 5 bases, with 16 bases separating them. CDR3 in amino acids: CASSAGRVSDEQYF. DNA of the CDR3: TGTGCCAGCAGCGCGGGACGGGTAAGCGACGAGCAGTACTTC.

This chain uses TRBV27 with TRBJ2-7, with 7 bases that match TRBD2. V lost 6 bases to trimming and J lost 5 bases; unmatched junction nucleotides: 13. This CDR3 has 15 amino acids. Germline V gene lookup returns CDR1 MNHEY and CDR2 SMNVEV (reference sequence). The CDR3 sequence is CASSLRGRRVNEQYF. The CDR3 DNA reads TGTGCCAGCAGCCTGCGGGGGAGACGGGTTAACGAGCAGTACTTC.

The chain uses TRBV19 and TRBJ2-1; 8 positions match TRBD1. With V trimmed by 5 bases and J by 12 bases, 9 bases remained unmatched. Per the germline V gene, CDR1 is LNHDA and CDR2 is SQIVND (reference sequence). CDR3 size: 13 residues. This CDR3 reads CASSDGQGVWQFF. The CDR3 DNA is TGTGCCAGTAGTGACGGACAGGGCGTCTGGCAGTTCTTC.